The entry below describes one TCR beta chain. Its antigen is still unknown. The PCR contained 60 Vbeta and 13 Jbeta primers. Clones were read by immunoSEQ multiplex PCR, and TCRdb kept only the in-frame ones, dropping some. This table holds 150,000 to 200,000 clones, approximately 80% found once. This record belongs to a study of cytomegalovirus exposure and HLA in healthy donors. Whole-study findings and limits: Productive rates of about 90% or about 30% were seen for most TCR beta V segments in an earlier analysis.

The sequencing sample was made of PBMCs. This receptor was obtained from a young woman in good health and CMV-seropositive.

The CDR3 here is CASSSFDRGHNEQYF. CDR3 in DNA: TGTGCCAGCAGCTCTTTCGACAGGGGTCACAACGAGCAGTACTTC. The chain employs TRBV13 and TRBJ2-7; 8 bases line up with TRBD1. V lost 4 bases to trimming and J lost 5 bases; unmatched junction nucleotides: 10. This CDR3 is built from 15 residues. Looked up from germline, CDR1 is PRHDT and CDR2 is FYEKMQ (reference sequence).